This T cell receptor beta chain was identified in a study of blood T cell repertoires in COVID-19. V lost 5 bases to trimming and J lost 1 base, with 14 bases between them. The CDR3 has 15 residues. Germline CDR1 and CDR2: MNHEY and SVGAGI. Original analysis: Amplification of reference gene primers was used by the study to estimate nucleated cell counts. Method: immunoSEQ multiplex PCR; TCRdb's copy keeps in-frame clones and lacks some. That table supplies the V and J calls and clone size; D and trimming were determined from the DNA. The sample lists 75,000 to 100,000 clones; around 87% were seen once.

Sequenced input: peripheral blood. This TCR derives from a woman of 80 years or more with acute or convalescent COVID-19. V usage is TRBV6-5 and J usage is TRBJ1-1; maybe TRBD1 (6 bases). The chain's CDR3 is CASSTQGTRNTEAFF. The CDR3 nucleotides are TGTGCCAGCAGTACCCAGGGGACTAGGAACACTGAAGCTTTCTTT.